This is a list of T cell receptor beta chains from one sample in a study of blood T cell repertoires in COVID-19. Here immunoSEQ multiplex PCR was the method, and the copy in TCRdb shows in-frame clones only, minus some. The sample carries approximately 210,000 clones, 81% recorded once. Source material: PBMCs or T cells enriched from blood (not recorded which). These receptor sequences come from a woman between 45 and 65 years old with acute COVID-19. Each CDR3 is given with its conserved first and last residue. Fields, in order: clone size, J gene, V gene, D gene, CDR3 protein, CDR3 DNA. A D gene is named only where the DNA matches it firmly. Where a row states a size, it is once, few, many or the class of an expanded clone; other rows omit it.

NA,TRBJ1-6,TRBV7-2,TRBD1,CASRAGTDVGALHF,TGTGCCAGCAGGGCCGGGACAGACGTGGGGGCCCTCCACTTT
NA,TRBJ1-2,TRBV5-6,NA,CASSTGRLGASYGYTF,TGTGCCAGCAGCACGGGCCGCTTGGGGGCGAGCTATGGCTACACCTTC
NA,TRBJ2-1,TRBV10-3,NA,CAITRDSYNEQFF,TGTGCCATCACGCGAGACTCCTACAATGAGCAGTTCTTC
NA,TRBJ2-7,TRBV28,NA,CASSFTYYEQYF,TGTGCCAGCAGTTTCACTTACTACGAGCAGTACTTC
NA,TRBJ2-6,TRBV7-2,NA,CASSPGQQDNVLTF,TGTGCCAGCAGCCCCGGACAGCAGGACAACGTCCTGACTTTC
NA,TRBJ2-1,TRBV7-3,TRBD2,CATPGLAVDEQFF,TGTGCCACCCCGGGACTAGCGGTGGATGAGCAGTTCTTC
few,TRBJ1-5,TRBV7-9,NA,CASSFFGAYSNQPQHF,TGTGCCAGCAGCTTTTTTGGGGCATATAGCAATCAGCCCCAGCATTTT
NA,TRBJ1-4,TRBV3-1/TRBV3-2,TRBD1,CASSVTGVNEKLFF,TGTGCCAGCAGCGTGACAGGGGTTAATGAAAAACTGTTTTTT
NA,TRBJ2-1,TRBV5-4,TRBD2,CATFLAGVINEQFF,TGTGCCACCTTCCTAGCGGGAGTAATAAATGAGCAGTTCTTC
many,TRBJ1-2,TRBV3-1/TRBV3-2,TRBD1,CASSLTRGRKNYGYTF,TGTGCCAGCAGTCTGACCAGGGGGCGCAAGAACTATGGCTACACCTTC
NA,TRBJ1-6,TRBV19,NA,CASRPTGHNSPLHF,TGTGCCAGTAGACCGACAGGACACAATTCACCCCTCCACTTT
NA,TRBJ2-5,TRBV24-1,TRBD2,CATSDLNWGGGETQYF,TGTGCCACCAGTGATTTGAACTGGGGGGGAGGGGAGACCCAGTACTTC
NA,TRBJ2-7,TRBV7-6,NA,CASSPKDNRESSYEQYF,TGTGCCAGCAGCCCAAAAGACAACAGGGAATCCTCCTACGAGCAGTACTTC
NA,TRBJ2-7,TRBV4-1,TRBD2,CASSHLAGGPGYEQYF,TGCGCCAGCAGCCACCTAGCGGGAGGGCCGGGGTACGAGCAGTACTTC
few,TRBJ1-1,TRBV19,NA,CASSRGNTEAFF,TGTGCCAGTAGCCGGGGGAACACTGAAGCTTTCTTT